This T cell receptor beta chain was identified during a study of blood T cell repertoires in COVID-19. Study as a whole: Samples taken during acute and convalescent COVID-19 were collected in the United States, Italy and Spain. From T cells, B-cell-depleted T cells, or PBMCs came the material, which was cDNA or gDNA.

While infection was still active, Seattle patients were enrolled and then followed longitudinally. The CDR3 has 16 amino acids. The junction had 6 bases not matched to a gene; V was cut back by 0 bases and J by 4 bases. Germline lookup yields CDR1 SGHRS and CDR2 YFSETQ. The repertoire was sequenced with immunoSEQ multiplex PCR; TCRdb's copy has only in-frame clones and lacks some. The table records roughly 90,000 clones, 70% to 90% of them present only once. This TCR was recovered from a man aged 45-65 years with COVID-19, enrolled during active disease. Input material: peripheral blood. The chain uses TRBV5-1 and TRBJ2-1, with 8 bases lining up with TRBD2. The CDR3 reads CASSLDAGGGYNEQFF. The CDR3 DNA reads as TGCGCCAGCAGCTTGGACGCGGGCGGGGGGTACAATGAGCAGTTCTTC.